This T cell receptor (beta chain) came from a study of T cells in Graves' hyperthyroidism and ophthalmopathy. Study-wide findings and caveats: Through a model of 13 V-J features, ophthalmopathy was separated from stable hyperthyroidism.

Each 10 ml fresh peripheral blood draw supplied the PBMCs. There are many counts of this clonotype. Antigen: not known. The V gene lost 5 bases and the J gene lost 7 bases, with 20 bases spanning the gap. This CDR3 has 15 amino acids. CDR1 is MDHEN, CDR2 SYDVKM, per germline. The investigators amplified TCR beta CDR3 regions from RNA transcripts. A set of HTBI primers served as the primers for a first-round RT-PCR of the TCR CDR3. TCRdb reanalysed the multiplex PCR reads using MiXCR and keeps one entry per CDR3 protein. Of 600,000 to 700,000 distinct CDR3 sequences in the sample, roughly 14% were seen once.

The TCR sequence derives from a woman aged 40 to 55 with Graves' ophthalmopathy. The rearrangement links TRBV28 to TRBJ1-2; no clear D. The sequenced material came from blood. Written as DNA, the CDR3 is TGTGCCAGCAGTCCCTTGACATTCGGTGTTTTTGGCTACACCTTC. This translates into CASSPLTFGVFGYTF.